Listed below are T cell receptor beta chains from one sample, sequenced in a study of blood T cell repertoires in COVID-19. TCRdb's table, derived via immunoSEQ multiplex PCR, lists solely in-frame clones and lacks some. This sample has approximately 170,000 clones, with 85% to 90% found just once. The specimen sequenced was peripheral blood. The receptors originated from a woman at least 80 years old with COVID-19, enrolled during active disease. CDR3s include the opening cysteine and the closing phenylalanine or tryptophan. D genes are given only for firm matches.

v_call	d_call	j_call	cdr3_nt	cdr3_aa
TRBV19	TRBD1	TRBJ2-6	TGTGCCAGCAAGGACAGGTTGATTTCTGGGGCCAACGTCCTGACTTTC	CASKDRLISGANVLTF
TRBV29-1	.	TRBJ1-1	TGCAGCGCCGGCGCCGGGAACACTGAAGCTTTCTTT	CSAGAGNTEAFF
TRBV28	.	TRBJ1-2	TGTGCCAGCAGTTTACCAGGAAAGATTTCCTATGGCTACACCTTC	CASSLPGKISYGYTF
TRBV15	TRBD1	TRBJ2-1	TGTGCCACCAGCGGGGACAGGGGGATCTACAATGAGCAGTTCTTC	CATSGDRGIYNEQFF
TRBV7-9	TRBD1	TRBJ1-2	TGTGCCAGCAGCCATTCTGGGACAGGGTCTGTGCTCTATGGCTACACCTTC	CASSHSGTGSVLYGYTF
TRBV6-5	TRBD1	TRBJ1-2	TGTGCCAGCAGTTACGATTGGACAGGGGGCGCTTATGGCTACACCTTC	CASSYDWTGGAYGYTF
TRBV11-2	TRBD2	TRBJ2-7	TGTGCCAGCAGCTTAGTGGTAGCGGGAGGAAGTTCCTACGAGCAGTACTTC	CASSLVVAGGSSYEQYF
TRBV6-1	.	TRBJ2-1	TGTGCCAGCAGTGATGCGCTCGGGGGGCAGTACAATGAGCAGTTCTTC	CASSDALGGQYNEQFF
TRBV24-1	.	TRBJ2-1	TGTGCCACCAGCGAGCGGTGGAACAATGAGCAGTTCTTC	CATSERWNNEQFF
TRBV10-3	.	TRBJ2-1	TGTGCCATCAGTGAGTCGTTCCTGTTCGGCAATGAGCAGTTCTTC	CAISESFLFGNEQFF